What follows describes a single TCR beta chain. Its target is not known. Germline CDR1 is SGDLS and CDR2 is YYNGEE. V shed 4 bases, J shed 5 bases, and the junction held 5 bases outside the gene matches. This CDR3 is 16 amino acids long. The data were obtained in a study of shared clonotypes between healthy human individuals. General study results and limits: The authors expected sequencing depth to affect clonotype sharing among donors.

The method was immunoSEQ multiplex PCR; TCRdb's version includes in-frame clones alone and lacks a portion of them. This sample carries 550,000 to 850,000 clones, 55% to 75% of them seen once, and the ten largest clones take more than 1.5%. The clonotype comes from a woman younger than 45 in good health. The rearrangement joins TRBV9 to TRBJ2-3, with TRBD2 identical over 15 bases. The sequenced material came from memory CD4+ T cells sorted from blood. The subset here: CD45RA-negative fraction. The CDR3 sequence: CASSPPGLAGGDTQYF. Written as DNA, the CDR3 is TGTGCCAGCAGCCCCCCGGGACTAGCGGGGGGAGATACGCAGTATTTT.